The 18 T cell receptor beta chains below were found in one sample sequenced in a study of blood T cell repertoires in COVID-19. Using immunoSEQ multiplex PCR, the repertoire was profiled, and TCRdb retains in-frame clones only, with some absent. The sample has about 110,000 clones; over 55% are singletons. Sequencing was done on a sample of peripheral blood. The receptors come from a human donor with acute or convalescent COVID-19. The donor label of this sample is uncertain.

This chain uses TRBV6-6 with TRBJ1-5, with unresolved D. V lost 0 bases, J lost 6 bases, and 3 bases lay in between. Germline lookup yields CDR1 MNHNY and CDR2 SVGAGI (reference sequence). This CDR3 comprises 12 residues. CDR3: CASSYSGQPQHF. The CDR3 nucleotides are TGTGCCAGCAGTTACTCCGGTCAGCCCCAGCATTTT.

This clone was seen a few times. This sequence joins TRBV3-1 (or the pseudogene TRBV3-2) and TRBJ1-3, with D unresolved. Per germline, CDR1 LGHDT and CDR2 YNNKEL (reference sequence). The CDR3 runs 19 residues. The ends were cut back, 2 bases at V and 3 bases at J, with 23 bases in the middle. The CDR3 here is CASSQFYGAGGSFGNTIYF. CDR3 DNA: TGTGCCAGCAGCCAATTCTACGGAGCAGGAGGTTCGTTTGGAAACACCATATATTTT.

The chain is built from TRBV7-9 and TRBJ1-5; D is unresolved. The CDR3 spans 13 residues. Between the trimmed V and J ends, which lost 2 bases and 8 bases, there was a span of 10 bases. CDR1 and CDR2 (germline): SEHNR, FQNEAQ (reference sequence). The CDR3 loop reads CASSLTLSEPQHF. CDR3 nucleotides: TGTGCCAGCAGCTTAACCCTCTCAGAGCCCCAGCATTTT.

This chain uses TRBV28 with TRBJ1-6; TRBD1 might be the D (5 bases). This CDR3 comprises 16 residues. V was cut by 6 bases and J by 0 bases, with 12 bases left in between. Germline loops: CDR1 MDHEN, CDR2 SYDVKM. The CDR3: CASRPGGGSYNSPLHF. CDR3 DNA: TGTGCCAGCAGGCCCGGGGGGGGCTCCTATAATTCACCCCTCCACTTT.

The chain recombines TRBV19 with TRBJ1-2; a weak D match, TRBD1 (5 bases). Trimming took 5 bases from V and 4 from J, leaving 20 bases between them. This CDR3 region has 16 residues. In germline, CDR1 is LNHDA, CDR2 SQIVND (reference sequence). This CDR3 is CASSSPRAGRTYGYTF. The CDR3 DNA reads as TGTGCCAGTAGTTCTCCCCGGGCAGGGAGGACCTATGGCTACACCTTC.

The count of this clone is one. The gene calls are TRBV14 and TRBJ1-2; TRBD1 matches at 9 bases. There are 14 residues in the CDR3. CDR1 SGHDN and CDR2 FVKESK come from the germline V gene. The V segment lost 4 bases and the J segment 7 bases; nucleotides outside the gene matches: 7. The CDR3 bases are TGTGCCAGCAGCCCGTGGGGGACAGGGAGTGGCTACACCTTC. Its protein product is CASSPWGTGSGYTF.

This chain connects TRBV5-1 to TRBJ2-5; TRBD1 matches at 9 bases. Trimming took 5 bases from V and 5 from J; bases not matched to a gene: 10. The germline CDR1 and CDR2 sequences are SGHRS and YFSETQ. The CDR3 spans 15 residues. CDR3 sequence (DNA): TGCGCCAGCAGTTCACAGGGGGCCCTTTGGGAGACCCAGTACTTC. It translates to CASSSQGALWETQYF.

The chain is built from TRBV10-3 and TRBJ2-1; 8 bases align to TRBD2. J lost 10 bases, V lost 3 bases, and 5 bases had no gene match. The CDR3 length is 13 residues. Germline assignment: CDR1 ENHRY and CDR2 SYGVKD. The CDR3 DNA is TGTGCCATCAGTGATTTCGAGCGGGGGGAGCAGTTCTTC. Its translation is CAISDFERGEQFF.

The chain links TRBV10-2 to TRBJ1-2; weak D call: TRBD1 (6 bases). Trimming removed 1 base at V and 2 bases at J, with 11 bases between. The CDR3 runs 15 residues. Germline assignment: CDR1 WSHSY and CDR2 SAAADI. The DNA of the CDR3 is TGCGCCAGCAGTGAGTTCAGGCAGGGGAACTATGGCTACACCTTC. Translating it yields CASSEFRQGNYGYTF.

The chain has TRBV5-5 and TRBJ2-5; D call uncertain. Germline loops: CDR1 SGHKS, CDR2 YYEKEE (reference sequence). V shed 2 bases and J shed 5 bases, with 10 bases lying between them. The CDR3 length is 13 residues. The CDR3 nucleotides read TGTGCCAGCAGCTTCCGTTTTCGGGAGACCCAGTACTTC. Translated, it gives CASSFRFRETQYF.

The chain has TRBV9 and TRBJ1-1, with D unresolved. CDR3 size: 13 residues. V was shortened by 0 bases and J by 1 base, with 4 bases between the two germline ends. Germline V gene lookup returns CDR1 SGDLS and CDR2 YYNGEE. The CDR3 loop is CASSVAQNTEAFF. CDR3 DNA: TGTGCCAGCAGCGTAGCCCAGAACACTGAAGCTTTCTTT. Together with reference TRBV9 and TRBJ1-1, the CDR3 gives the full variable domain: DSGVTQTPKHLITATGQRVTLRCSPRSGDLSVYWYQQSLDQGLQFLIQYYNGEERAKGNILERFSAQQFPDLHSELNLSSLELGDSALYFCASSVAQNTEAFFGQGTRLTVV.

V and J are TRBV6-5 and TRBJ1-2; D is undetermined. Trimming pared 0 bases from V and 0 bases from J, leaving 5 bases between. Looked up from germline, CDR1 is MNHEY and CDR2 is SVGAGI. The CDR3 has 14 amino acids. This chain's CDR3 is CASSYSAANYGYTF. CDR3 DNA: TGTGCCAGCAGTTACTCGGCAGCTAACTATGGCTACACCTTC.

The rearrangement uses TRBV6-1 and TRBJ2-7, with 8 nucleotides matching TRBD1. The J segment lost 2 bases and the V segment lost 0 bases, leaving 3 bases of the junction unmatched. Germline values: CDR1 MNHNS, CDR2 SASEGT. This CDR3 has 15 amino acids. The CDR3: CASSEAGTGTYEQYF. CDR3 DNA sequence: TGTGCCAGCAGTGAAGCCGGGACAGGCACCTACGAGCAGTACTTC.

The V call is TRBV10-2, the J call TRBJ1-3; 7 positions agree with TRBD1. Germline CDR1 reads WSHSY; CDR2 reads SAAADI. The CDR3 is made up of 13 amino acids. Trimming removed 10 bases from V and 1 base from J; junction bases left unmatched: 4. CDR3 bases: TGCGCCACCAGGGGGGGGTCTGGAAACACCATATATTTT. This codes for CATRGGSGNTIYF.

This chain links TRBV3-1 (or the pseudogene TRBV3-2) with TRBJ1-3; 7 bases agree with TRBD1. Germline CDR1 LGHDT, CDR2 YNNKEL (reference sequence). The J segment lost 2 bases and the V segment lost 5 bases, leaving 3 bases of the junction unmatched. The CDR3 has 14 amino acids. The CDR3 region has the DNA TGTGCCAGCAGCGAACAGGGGACTGGAAACACCATATATTTT. Its translation: CASSEQGTGNTIYF.

The rearrangement joins TRBV13 to TRBJ1-1, with 7 bases fitting TRBD1. The CDR3 extends over 20 amino acids. Germline CDR1 is PRHDT and CDR2 is FYEKMQ (reference sequence). Trimming at V came to 4 bases and at J to 1 base, leaving 21 bases not matched to a gene. CDR3 in amino acids: CASSSPDLDRAPTENTEAFF. CDR3 nucleotides: TGTGCCAGCAGCTCCCCCGACCTAGACAGGGCCCCCACCGAGAACACTGAAGCTTTCTTT.

This clone was seen ten or more times. The J gene is TRBJ1-2, the V gene TRBV6-4, with D tentatively TRBD1 (5 bases). The CDR3 has 14 residues. Trimming shortened V by 0 bases and J by 8 bases, and 13 bases separated the two germline ends. Germline CDR1 MRHNA, CDR2 SNTAGT. The DNA of the CDR3 is TGTGCCAGCAGTGACTCGGGGCAGGGAGGAGGCTACACCTTC. This gives the protein CASSDSGQGGGYTF.

V is TRBV6-5 and J is TRBJ1-2; D gene ambiguous. This CDR3 has 11 residues. Germline V gene sequence: CDR1 MNHEY, CDR2 SVGAGI. The V end was cut by 6 bases, the J end by 7 bases, with 9 bases between. CDR3 residues: CASSREPGYTF. CDR3 nucleotide sequence: TGTGCCAGCAGCCGTGAGCCTGGCTACACCTTC.